This entry describes one T cell receptor beta chain. CDR3 length equals 14 residues. Germline V gene sequence: CDR1 MNHNY, CDR2 SVGAGI (reference sequence). V gave up 4 bases and J gave up 2 bases; unmatched junction bases: 1. Authors' analysis steps: Nucleated cell counts were estimated from reference gene primer amplification. Data came from immunoSEQ multiplex PCR; TCRdb stores just in-frame clones and leaves some out. V, J and clone size derive from that table, while D and trimming were established from the DNA sequence. The sample includes 250,000 to 300,000 clones, about 91% seen only once; the top ten take around 13%. This record belongs to a study of blood T cell repertoires in COVID-19. At the level of the study: The analysed material was cDNA or gDNA that came from T cells, B-cell-depleted T cells, or PBMCs.

The chain recombines TRBV6-6 with TRBJ1-5, with 8 bases fitting TRBD1. Sample: peripheral blood. This receptor was identified in a woman aged 55-75 years with acute or convalescent COVID-19. Written as DNA, the CDR3 is TGTGCCAGCAGTTCGGACAGGGGCAATCAGCCCCAGCATTTT. It translates to CASSSDRGNQPQHF.